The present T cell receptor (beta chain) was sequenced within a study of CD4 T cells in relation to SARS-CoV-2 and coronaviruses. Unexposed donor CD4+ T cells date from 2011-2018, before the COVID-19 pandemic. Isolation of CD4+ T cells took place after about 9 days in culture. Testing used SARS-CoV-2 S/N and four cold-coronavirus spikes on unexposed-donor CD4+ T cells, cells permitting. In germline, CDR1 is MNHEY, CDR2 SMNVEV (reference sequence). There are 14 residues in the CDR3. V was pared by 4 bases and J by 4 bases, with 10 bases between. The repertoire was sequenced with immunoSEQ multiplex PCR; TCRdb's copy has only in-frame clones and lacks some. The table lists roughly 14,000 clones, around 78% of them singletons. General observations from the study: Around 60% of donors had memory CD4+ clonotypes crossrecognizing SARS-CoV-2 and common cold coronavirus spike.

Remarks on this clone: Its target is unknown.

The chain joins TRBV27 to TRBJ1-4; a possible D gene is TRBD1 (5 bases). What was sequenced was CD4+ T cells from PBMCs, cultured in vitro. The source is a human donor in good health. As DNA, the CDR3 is TGTGCCAGCAGTTCGGGACGGAATAATGAAAAACTGTTTTTT. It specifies CASSSGRNNEKLFF.